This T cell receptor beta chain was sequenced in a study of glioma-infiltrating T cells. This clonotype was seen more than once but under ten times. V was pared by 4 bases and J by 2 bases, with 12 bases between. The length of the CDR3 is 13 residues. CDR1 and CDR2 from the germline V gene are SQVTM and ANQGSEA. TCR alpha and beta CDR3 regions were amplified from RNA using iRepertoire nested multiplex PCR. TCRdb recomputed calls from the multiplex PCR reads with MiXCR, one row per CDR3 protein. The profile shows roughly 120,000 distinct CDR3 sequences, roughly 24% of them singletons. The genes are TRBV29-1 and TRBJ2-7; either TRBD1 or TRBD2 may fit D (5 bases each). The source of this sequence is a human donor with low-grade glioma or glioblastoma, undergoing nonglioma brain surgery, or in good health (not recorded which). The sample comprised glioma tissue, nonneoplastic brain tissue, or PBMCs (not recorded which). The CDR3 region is CSVVGTGTYEQYF. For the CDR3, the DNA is TGCAGCGTTGTAGGGACGGGGACCTACGAGCAGTACTTC.